The sequence of this T cell receptor beta chain was determined in a study of shared clonotypes between healthy human individuals. In the study overall: Donors were two women and a few men aged 18 to 49. Study-wide results and limits: Sharing across four donors was highest in naive CD4 (roughly 5%) and lowest in memory CD8 (around 0.4%). In this cohort, only blood was sampled, and tissue repertoires likely differ. Inspection by rarefaction showed sorted-subset sequencing to be incomplete despite large depth.

Assay used: immunoSEQ multiplex PCR; TCRdb lists only in-frame clones, some missing. The top ten hold about 1.1% of the sample, which has some 2.1 million clones, approximately 95% seen once. The CDR3 spans 12 residues. V was trimmed by 5 bases and J by 3 bases, leaving 7 bases between them. The germline V gene has CDR1 PRHDT and CDR2 FYEKMQ (reference sequence). With regard to this clone: Its specificity is unknown.

Naive-designated CD8 cells lacked CD45RO, were positively enriched for CCR7, and omitted terminally differentiated effector memory CD45RA+ cells. This TCR derives from a man younger than 30 in good health. The specimen sequenced was naive CD8+ T cells sorted from blood. The chain recombines TRBV13 with TRBJ1-1; no definite D call. This chain's CDR3 is CASSLSDTEAFF. The DNA for the CDR3 is TGTGCCAGCAGCCTTTCTGACACTGAAGCTTTCTTT.